The clone carrying this T cell receptor beta chain was seen ten or more times. Each CDR3 protein gets one entry after TCRdb re-called the RT-PCR reads with MiXCR. This table holds hundreds of thousands of distinct CDR3 sequences, 13% found once. The data originate from a study of response to subunit inactivated influenza vaccine. CDR3 length: 13 residues. V was pared by 2 bases and J by 4 bases, with 0 bases of the junction left unmatched. Per germline, CDR1 DFQATT and CDR2 SNEGSKA (reference sequence). J is TRBJ2-7 and V is TRBV20-1; 12 bases align to TRBD2. This receptor was taken from a middle-aged man who received an inactivated influenza vaccine. Specimen: PBMCs from blood, collected about 40 days after vaccination. DNA of the CDR3: TGCAGTGCTAGAACTAGCGGGAGGTACGAGCAGTACTTC. This translates into CSARTSGRYEQYF.